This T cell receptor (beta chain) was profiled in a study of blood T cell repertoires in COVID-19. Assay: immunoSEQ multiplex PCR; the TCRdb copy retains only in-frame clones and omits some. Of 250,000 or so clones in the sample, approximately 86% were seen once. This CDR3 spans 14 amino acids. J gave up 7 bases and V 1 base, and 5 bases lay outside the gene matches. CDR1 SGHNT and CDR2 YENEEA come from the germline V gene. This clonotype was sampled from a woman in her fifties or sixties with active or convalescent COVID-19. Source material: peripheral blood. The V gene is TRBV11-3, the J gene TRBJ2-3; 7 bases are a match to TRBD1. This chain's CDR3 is CASSLGDSSHTQYF. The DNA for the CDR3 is TGTGCCAGCAGCTTAGGGGACAGCTCACATACGCAGTATTTT. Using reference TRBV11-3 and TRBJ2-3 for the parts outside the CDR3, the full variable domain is EAGVVQSPRYKIIEKKQPVAFWCNPISGHNTLYWYLQNLGQGPELLIRYENEEAVDDSQLPKDRFSAERLKGVDSTLKIQPAELGDSAVYLCASSLGDSSHTQYFGPGTRLTVL.